This TCR beta chain was obtained from a study of CD8 T cells in Susac syndrome. With 4 bases clipped from V and 5 bases from J, the junction kept 9 bases outside the gene matches. There are 16 residues in the CDR3. The V gene's germline CDR1 is SEHNR and CDR2 FQNEAQ (reference sequence). About 0.5 to 1 ug RNA was reverse transcribed with random hexamers. The TCR beta CDR3 was amplified by immunoSEQ multiplex PCR across 54 Vbeta, 13 Jbeta. Each CDR3 protein gets one entry after TCRdb re-called the immunoSEQ multiplex PCR reads with MiXCR. The sample includes just over 150,000 distinct CDR3 sequences, about 95% of them seen just once. The study sequenced TCR beta in blood CD8+ and CD4+ T cells.

This TCR was recovered from a human donor with multiple sclerosis. Sequencing was performed on CD8+ T cells from PBMCs. This chain joins TRBV7-9 and TRBJ2-7, with 12 nucleotides matching TRBD2. This CDR3 is CASSSSGLAGLHEQYF. CDR3 DNA sequence: TGTGCCAGCAGCTCCTCCGGACTAGCGGGGTTGCACGAGCAGTACTTC.